Included here is one TCR beta chain sequence, with context. This sample is part of a study of technical replicates of blood from a handful of donors. Assay used: immunoSEQ multiplex PCR; TCRdb lists only in-frame clones, some missing. The sample carries roughly 70,000 clones, approximately 93% recorded once. Germline loops: CDR1 GTSNPN, CDR2 SVGIG (reference sequence). Trimming removed 4 bases at V and 10 bases at J, with 13 bases between. This CDR3 contains 11 residues. The sequenced material came from T cells isolated from PBMCs. The V and J genes are TRBV30 and TRBJ1-1, with D perhaps matching TRBD1 (5 bases). The sequence was obtained from a human donor in good health. In DNA form, the CDR3 reads TGTGCCTGGACGATTGGGCAGGGAGCTTTCTTT. It is translated as CAWTIGQGAFF.